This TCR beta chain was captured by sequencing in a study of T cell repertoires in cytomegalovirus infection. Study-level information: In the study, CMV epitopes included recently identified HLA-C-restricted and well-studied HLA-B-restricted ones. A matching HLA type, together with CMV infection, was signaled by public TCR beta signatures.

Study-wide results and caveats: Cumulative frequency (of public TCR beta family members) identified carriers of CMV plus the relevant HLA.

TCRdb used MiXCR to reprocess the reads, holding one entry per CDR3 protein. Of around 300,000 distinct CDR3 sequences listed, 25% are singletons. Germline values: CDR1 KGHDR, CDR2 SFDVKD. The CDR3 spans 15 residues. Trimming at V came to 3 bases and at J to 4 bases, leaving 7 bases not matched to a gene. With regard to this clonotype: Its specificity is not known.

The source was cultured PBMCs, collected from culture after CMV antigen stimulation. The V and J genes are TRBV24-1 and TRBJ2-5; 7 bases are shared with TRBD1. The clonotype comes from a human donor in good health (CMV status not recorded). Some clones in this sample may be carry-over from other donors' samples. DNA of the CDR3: TGTGCCACCAGTGATCCACGGACAGGTGGAGAGACCCAGTACTTC. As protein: CATSDPRTGGETQYF.